The 19 T cell receptor beta chains in this list originate from one sample, sequenced in a study of blood T cell repertoires in COVID-19 (TCRdb year 2020). Libraries were prepared through the immunoSEQ multiplex PCR assay. Imported from immuneACCESS, the table was reduced by TCRdb to in-frame sequences with V and J called. These copies leave out some clones; in studies compared against another copy, an unresolved V gene accounts for under half, and the cause of the remainder is not known. This sample has more than 450,000 clones in its table, and roughly nine tenths of those were observed once. Of the sample, about 0.65% falls within the top ten clones. The sequenced sample consisted of PBMCs or T cells enriched from blood (not recorded which). The receptors here all came from a woman between 18 and 30 years old who had recovered from COVID-19.

The chain is built from TRBV29-1 and TRBJ1-1; no definite D call. The CDR3 covers 13 residues. The germline gives CDR1 SQVTM, CDR2 ANQGSEA. The ends were cut back, 4 bases at V and 0 bases at J, with 9 bases in the middle. CDR3 in amino acids: CSVGPGLNTEAFF. Here the CDR3 DNA reads TGCAGCGTTGGTCCGGGGTTGAACACTGAAGCTTTCTTT.

V is TRBV3-1 (or the pseudogene TRBV3-2) and J is TRBJ1-2; TRBD1 might be the D (5 bases). V lost 8 bases to trimming and J lost 2 bases, with 12 bases between them. The germline CDR1 and CDR2 sequences are LGHDT and YNNKEL (reference sequence). This CDR3 is 13 amino acids long. The CDR3 is CASHHKGNYGYTF. The CDR3 DNA follows: TGTGCCAGCCACCATAAGGGGAACTATGGCTACACCTTC.

The CDR3, as DNA: TGTGCCAGCAGTACCACTAGCGGGGGGGGTGAGCAGTTCTTC. This codes for CASSTTSGGGEQFF. V is TRBV7-2 and J is TRBJ2-1, with 13 bases aligning to TRBD2. This CDR3 contains 14 residues. Germline CDR1 SGHTA, CDR2 FQGNSA. The junction had 5 bases not matched to a gene; V was cut back by 6 bases and J by 9 bases.

In the case of this clone: Other nucleotide sequences in the sample specify the same CDR3. The chain uses TRBV18 and TRBJ2-3; 11 nucleotides agree with TRBD2. Germline V CDR1 and CDR2: KGHSH, LQKENI. This CDR3 comprises 15 residues. The V segment lost 2 bases and the J segment 3 bases; nucleotides outside the gene matches: 1. CDR3 nucleotide sequence: TGTGCCAGCTCACCAACTAGCGGGGGAACAGATACGCAGTATTTT. Its translation: CASSPTSGGTDTQYF.

The chain links TRBV5-1 to TRBJ1-3; D is unresolved. The CDR3 loop spans 15 amino acids. The V end lost 0 bases, the J end lost 1 base, and 8 bases lay between the germline ends. CDR1 SGHRS and CDR2 YFSETQ come from the germline V gene. CDR3 sequence reads: CASSLGANSGNTIYF. As DNA, the CDR3 is TGCGCCAGCAGCTTGGGGGCGAATTCTGGAAACACCATATATTTT.

Only a few counts were recorded for this clone. The chain combines TRBV20-1 with TRBJ1-6; the D gene is possibly TRBD1 (5 bases). There are 13 residues in the CDR3. Trimming cost V 3 bases and J 10 bases, with 13 bases left between them. CDR1 and CDR2 from the germline V gene are DFQATT and SNEGSKA (reference sequence). The CDR3 nucleotides read TGCAGTGCTAGTAAGGGGAATGGCTCACCCCTCCACTTT. Protein: CSASKGNGSPLHF.

The gene calls are TRBV12-3 or TRBV12-4 and TRBJ1-2; D possibly corresponds to TRBD1 (6 bases). CDR3 length: 13 residues. V lost 6 bases and J lost 3, with 11 bases in between. Written as DNA, the CDR3 is TGTGCCAGCAGCCAACAGGGTGACTATGGCTACACCTTC. Translated: CASSQQGDYGYTF.

This clone was picked up one time. V gene TRBV10-3 combines with J gene TRBJ1-2, with D perhaps TRBD1 (5 bases). This CDR3 spans 14 amino acids. Germline assignment: CDR1 ENHRY and CDR2 SYGVKD. V shed 6 bases and J shed 6 bases, with 17 bases lying between them. CDR3 in DNA: TGTGCCATCAGCGGACACGCCTCAGGGAATGGCTACACCTTC. This translates into CAISGHASGNGYTF.

This clone was detected only once. The chain employs TRBV9 and TRBJ2-1, with a tentative D call TRBD2 (5 bases). Germline V lookup: CDR1 SGDLS, CDR2 YYNGEE. There are 15 residues in the CDR3. Trimming stripped 3 bases from V and 3 bases from J, with 13 bases between. CDR3 protein: CASSGRGAIYNEQFF. The CDR3 nucleotides are TGTGCCAGCAGCGGACGGGGTGCGATCTACAATGAGCAGTTCTTC. Together with reference TRBV9 and TRBJ2-1, the CDR3 gives the full variable domain: DSGVTQTPKHLITATGQRVTLRCSPRSGDLSVYWYQQSLDQGLQFLIQYYNGEERAKGNILERFSAQQFPDLHSELNLSSLELGDSALYFCASSGRGAIYNEQFFGPGTRLTVL.

The rearrangement uses TRBV13 and TRBJ2-7; 9 nucleotides align to TRBD1. J lost 2 bases, V lost 5 bases, and 7 bases had no gene match. Germline assignment: CDR1 PRHDT and CDR2 FYEKMQ (reference sequence). The CDR3 contains 15 residues. This CDR3 is CASSLRQGVAYEQYF. CDR3 coding DNA: TGTGCCAGCAGCCTCCGACAGGGGGTCGCCTACGAGCAGTACTTC.

This sequence joins TRBV28 and TRBJ2-1, with 11 positions matching TRBD2. V shed 11 bases, J shed 12 bases, and the junction held 21 bases outside the gene matches. Germline V gives CDR1 MDHEN, CDR2 SYDVKM. This CDR3 has 16 residues. DNA for the CDR3: TGTGCCGCCCAACAGCCAACTAGCGGGGGCCCTGACGCGCAGTTCTTC. It encodes CAAQQPTSGGPDAQFF.

This clone was detected only once. The V call is TRBV7-2, the J call TRBJ2-5; maybe TRBD2 (7 bases). V was pared by 1 base and J by 9 bases, with 12 bases between. There are 13 residues in the CDR3. The germline V gene has CDR1 SGHTA and CDR2 FQGNSA. CDR3 coding DNA: TGTGCCAGCAGCTTAGAGGGGGGGAGGGCCCAGTACTTC. Its translation: CASSLEGGRAQYF.

The rearrangement uses TRBV11-2 and TRBJ2-2, with 9 positions matching TRBD1. J was trimmed by 8 bases and V by 4 bases; bases with no gene match: 2. Germline-derived CDR1 and CDR2 are SGHAT and FQNNGV. The CDR3 length is 13 residues. The CDR3 nucleotides are TGTGCCAGCAGCTCACAGGGGGCGGGGGAGCTGTTTTTT. It translates to CASSSQGAGELFF.

V usage is TRBV5-4 and J usage is TRBJ2-1; 10 bases match TRBD2. Germline CDR1 reads SGHNT; CDR2 reads YYREEE (reference sequence). V was clipped by 4 bases and J by 4 bases; unmatched bases: 5. The CDR3 runs 15 residues. CDR3 loop: CASSPGLAEYNEQFF. In nucleotides, the CDR3 is TGTGCCAGCAGCCCTGGACTAGCGGAGTACAATGAGCAGTTCTTC. Filled out from reference TRBV5-4 and TRBJ2-1, the complete variable domain reads ETGVTQSPTHLIKTRGQQVTLRCSSQSGHNTVSWYQQALGQGPQFIFQYYREEENGRGNFPPRFSGLQFPNYSSELNVNALELDDSALYLCASSPGLAEYNEQFFGPGTRLTVL.

This clone was observed once. The chain joins TRBV19 to TRBJ1-3; tentative D call: TRBD1 (5 bases). Trimming pared 7 bases from V and 0 bases from J, leaving 10 bases between. The CDR3 consists of 14 residues. Looked up from germline, CDR1 is LNHDA and CDR2 is SQIVND (reference sequence). The CDR3 reads CASTRDYSGNTIYF. CDR3 sequence (DNA): TGTGCCAGTACCCGGGACTACTCTGGAAACACCATATATTTT.

The chain combines TRBV11-2 with TRBJ2-4; possibly TRBD1 for D (5 bases). Germline V lookup: CDR1 SGHAT, CDR2 FQNNGV. The length of the CDR3 is 15 residues. Deletions cut 3 bases from V and 0 bases from J, with 9 bases between. CDR3 region: CASSLGPIAKNIQYF. CDR3 nucleotide sequence: TGTGCCAGCAGCTTGGGGCCAATAGCCAAAAACATTCAGTACTTC.

Here the CDR3 DNA reads TGCGCCAGCAGCTTCCTCGTAGCCAGGGACACCGGGGAGCTGTTTTTT. It is translated as CASSFLVARDTGELFF. V and J are TRBV5-1 and TRBJ2-2; TRBD1 might be the D (5 bases). CDR1 and CDR2 from the germline V gene are SGHRS and YFSETQ. V was clipped by 2 bases and J by 3 bases, with 14 bases between them. The CDR3 contains 16 residues. The full variable domain, with the rest looked up from reference TRBV5-1 and TRBJ2-2, is KAGVTQTPRYLIKTRGQQVTLSCSPISGHRSVSWYQQTPGQGLQFLFEYFSETQRNKGNFPGRFSGRQFSNSRSEMNVSTLELGDSALYLCASSFLVARDTGELFFGEGSRLTVL.

This clone showed up just once. The gene calls are TRBV10-3 and TRBJ2-1, with D tentatively TRBD2 (5 bases). In germline, CDR1 is ENHRY, CDR2 SYGVKD. Trimming took 4 bases from V and 5 from J, leaving 6 bases between them. CDR3 length: 12 amino acids. CDR3 in DNA: TGTGCCATCAGTGGAGGGAACAATGAGCAGTTCTTC. It translates to CAISGGNNEQFF.

V and J are TRBV28 and TRBJ2-7, with D perhaps TRBD2 (5 bases). Germline V gene data show CDR1 as MDHEN and CDR2 as SYDVKM. The CDR3 loop spans 14 amino acids. V lost 2 bases and J lost 0, with 8 bases in between. CDR3 residues: CASSLAGSSYEQYF. In DNA form, the CDR3 reads TGTGCCAGCAGTTTAGCGGGTAGCTCCTACGAGCAGTACTTC.